The 14 T cell receptor beta chains below come from one sample, sequenced in a study of blood T cell repertoires in COVID-19. Assay: immunoSEQ multiplex PCR; the TCRdb copy retains only in-frame clones and omits some. The sample yields fewer than 500,000 clones, about 90% seen once. Sequenced: PBMCs or T cells enriched from blood (not recorded which). All receptors derive from a woman in her late teens or twenties with acute COVID-19.

Points on this clone: Sequence at one end of the junction differs from germline and may be a read error. The V and J genes are TRBV5-4 and TRBJ1-2; the match to TRBD1 covers 8 bases. The CDR3 has 12 residues. Germline V gene data show CDR1 as SGHNT and CDR2 as YYREEE (reference sequence). CDR3 coding DNA: TGTGCCAGCAGCCAGGACAGGGTTGGACTCTTCTTC. Its protein is CASSQDRVGLFF.

The chain combines TRBV5-4 with TRBJ1-2, with D perhaps matching TRBD1 (6 bases). The germline V gene has CDR1 SGHNT and CDR2 YYREEE (reference sequence). The V end was cut by 2 bases, the J end by 6 bases, with 20 bases between. The CDR3 contains 16 residues. CDR3 DNA: TGTGCCAGCAGCTTTCAGGGGCATTCCTTGGGAGATGGCTACACCTTC. It yields the protein CASSFQGHSLGDGYTF.

This clone has just a few counts. The chain is built from TRBV5-1 and TRBJ2-2; 9 bases match TRBD2. The CDR3 consists of 15 residues. Losses at the gene ends were 7 bases for V and 5 bases for J; bases not matched to a gene: 9. The germline CDR1 and CDR2 sequences are SGHRS and YFSETQ. The CDR3 DNA is TGCGCCAGCTCCCTGGTAGCGGGGGATACCGGGGAGCTGTTTTTT. The encoded protein is CASSLVAGDTGELFF. The full variable domain, with the rest looked up from reference TRBV5-1 and TRBJ2-2, is KAGVTQTPRYLIKTRGQQVTLSCSPISGHRSVSWYQQTPGQGLQFLFEYFSETQRNKGNFPGRFSGRQFSNSRSEMNVSTLELGDSALYLCASSLVAGDTGELFFGEGSRLTVL.

Remarks on this clone: Within the sample, other DNA sequences also encode this same CDR3. This chain connects TRBV9 to TRBJ2-1; TRBD2 matches at 7 bases. The CDR3 is 14 residues long. The germline CDR1 and CDR2 sequences are SGDLS and YYNGEE. Unmatched junction bases numbered 6, after V lost 0 bases and J lost 9 bases. CDR3 residues: CASSVGGRGGEQFF. The CDR3 DNA follows: TGTGCCAGCAGCGTAGGTGGGAGGGGCGGTGAGCAGTTCTTC.

The rearrangement joins TRBV12-3 or TRBV12-4 to TRBJ2-1; D unresolved. The CDR3 sequence is 13 residues long. The V and J ends lost 3 bases and 9 bases respectively, with 12 bases between them. The CDR3 here is CASSLSGVGEQFF. The CDR3 bases are TGTGCCAGCAGTTTGAGTGGAGTGGGTGAGCAGTTCTTC.

The J gene is TRBJ2-3, the V gene TRBV5-5; TRBD1 is a possible D gene (5 bases). V was cut by 0 bases and J by 4 bases, with 9 bases left in between. The CDR3 loop spans 14 amino acids. Germline CDR1 and CDR2: SGHKS and YYEKEE (reference sequence). The CDR3 bases are TGTGCCAGCAGCTTGGCCCACAGGTCAGATACGCAGTATTTT. Protein: CASSLAHRSDTQYF.

The CDR3 protein is CASSQVTEEKLFF. The CDR3 nucleotides read TGTGCCAGCAGCCAAGTTACAGAAGAAAAACTGTTTTTT. This chain uses TRBV3-1 (or the pseudogene TRBV3-2) with TRBJ1-4, with D unresolved. This CDR3 spans 13 amino acids. Looked up from germline, CDR1 is LGHDT and CDR2 is YNNKEL (reference sequence). V lost 1 base, J lost 8 bases, and 8 bases lay in between.

In its sample, this clone was seen once. The V and J genes are TRBV10-2 and TRBJ1-2; a weak D match, TRBD1 (6 bases). Trimming stripped 8 bases from V and 4 bases from J, with 14 bases between. Per germline, CDR1 WSHSY and CDR2 SAAADI. The CDR3 is 13 residues long. The CDR3 DNA reads TGCGCCAGCCGCGAGGGGGTCACCTATGGCTACACCTTC. Amino acids: CASREGVTYGYTF.

The chain uses TRBV5-6 and TRBJ2-5; the match to TRBD2 covers 7 bases. The junction had 14 bases not matched to a gene; V was cut back by 4 bases and J by 2 bases. Germline loops: CDR1 SGHDT, CDR2 YYEEEE. The CDR3 length is 17 residues. This chain's CDR3 is CASSPPAGLVRQETQYF. CDR3 DNA: TGTGCCAGCAGCCCGCCGGCCGGACTAGTTCGACAAGAGACCCAGTACTTC.

The J gene is TRBJ1-5, the V gene TRBV28; 7 nucleotides match TRBD1. The germline V gene encodes CDR1 MDHEN and CDR2 SYDVKM. The CDR3 extends over 12 amino acids. Losses at the gene ends were 6 bases for V and 5 bases for J; bases not matched to a gene: 1. The CDR3 nucleotides are TGTGCCAGCAGAGGGGGCGATCAGCCCCAGCATTTT. Protein: CASRGGDQPQHF. Using reference TRBV28 and TRBJ1-5 for the parts outside the CDR3, the full variable domain is DVKVTQSSRYLVKRTGEKVFLECVQDMDHENMFWYRQDPGLGLRLIYFSYDVKMKEKGDIPEGYSVSREKKERFSLILESASTNQTSMYLCASRGGDQPQHFGDGTRLSIL.

This rearrangement joins TRBV7-2 to TRBJ2-7; D is perhaps TRBD2 (5 bases). This CDR3 region has 17 residues. Germline V gene sequence: CDR1 SGHTA, CDR2 FQGNSA. V was trimmed by 3 bases and J by 0 bases, leaving 18 bases between them. CDR3 in amino acids: CASSFTRVRTHSYEQYF. The CDR3, as DNA: TGTGCCAGCAGCTTCACTCGAGTTCGGACTCACTCCTACGAGCAGTACTTC.

The chain is built from TRBV14 and TRBJ1-1, with a possible D match to TRBD1 (5 bases). This CDR3 has 16 residues. CDR1 is SGHDN and CDR2 is FVKESK in the germline V gene. Trimming took 4 bases from V and 1 from J, leaving 16 bases between them. The CDR3 sequence is CASSPLGRGRNTEAFF. The CDR3 DNA follows: TGTGCCAGCAGCCCTCTGGGGCGAGGTAGGAACACTGAAGCTTTCTTT.

V is TRBV9 and J is TRBJ2-1; D ambiguous. The CDR3 extends over 14 amino acids. Deletions cut 4 bases from V and 0 bases from J, with 8 bases between. Germline CDR1 and CDR2: SGDLS and YYNGEE. This chain's CDR3 is CASSYGSSYNEQFF. The CDR3 nucleotides are TGTGCCAGCAGCTACGGTAGCTCCTACAATGAGCAGTTCTTC.

The rearrangement uses TRBV19 and TRBJ1-1; 7 nucleotides align to TRBD1. The CDR3 is 12 amino acids. Per the germline V gene, CDR1 is LNHDA and CDR2 is SQIVND (reference sequence). V lost 8 bases, J lost 3 bases, and 3 bases stayed unmatched. Written as DNA, the CDR3 is TGTGCCAGTGACAGGGCTTACACTGAAGCTTTCTTT. Protein: CASDRAYTEAFF.